This entry features one TCR beta chain sequence. Its antigen is not known. The sample originates from a study of beta chain features in type 1 diabetes. About the research overall: Across all samples, roughly 100,000,000 sorted cells were examined. Findings and limits, study-wide: Sequencing used cDNA, and cells with high TCR expression could therefore be over-represented. Significant though moderate, a shortening of TCRB CDR3s appeared in all four CD4+ subsets of Type 1 diabetes patients.

Expressed TCRB transcripts were sequenced, since all the RNA that had been isolated was reverse transcribed. TCRdb's table, derived via immunoSEQ multiplex PCR, lists solely in-frame clones and lacks some. The sample shows 400,000 to 500,000 clones, roughly 14% of them seen only once. Per germline, CDR1 SNHLY and CDR2 FYNNEI. The CDR3 is 11 amino acids. Trimming left V 3 bases short and J 5 bases short, with 4 bases between. This clonotype was obtained from a man aged 25 to 40 in good health. The rearrangement links TRBV2 to TRBJ1-2; no definite D call. Sample: naive CD4+ T cells from blood. CDR3 loop: CASSEEYGYTF. For the CDR3, the DNA is TGTGCCAGCAGTGAGGAGTATGGCTACACCTTC.